This T cell receptor (beta chain) stems from a study of radiotherapy plus CTLA-4 blockade in lung cancer. Study-wide context: There were objective responses in 15% to 20% of patients, and approximately 30% had disease control.

Regarding this clone: The antigen is undetermined.

Method: immunoSEQ multiplex PCR; TCRdb's copy keeps in-frame clones and lacks some. Of tens of thousands of clones listed, approximately 66% were seen once; the top ten hold around 4%. The V gene lost 5 bases and the J gene lost 3 bases, with 14 bases spanning the gap. Germline CDR1 is SGHTA and CDR2 is FQGNSA. The CDR3 extends over 14 amino acids. Focal radiation with ipilimumab CTLA-4 blockade was given to patients with chemo-refractory metastatic non-small-cell lung cancer. Broader study findings: Best predicting response, reportedly, were early blood T cell clone dynamics, with interferon-beta. Peripheral blood showed expansion of tumor-derived TCR clones after radiotherapy and ipilimumab.

The sequence derives from a human donor with non-small cell lung cancer who had stable disease on radiotherapy plus ipilimumab. The chain recombines TRBV7-2 with TRBJ2-7; D ambiguous. Material: peripheral blood, obtained from a patient treated with radiotherapy plus ipilimumab. The CDR3 sequence: CASSPARSNYEQYF. The CDR3 region has the DNA TGTGCCAGCAGCCCAGCCCGCTCCAACTACGAGCAGTACTTC. Full variable domain (outside the CDR3, taken from reference TRBV7-2 and TRBJ2-7): GAGVSQSPSNKVTEKGKDVELRCDPISGHTALYWYRQSLGQGLEFLIYFQGNSAPDKSGLPSDRFSAERTGGSVSTLTIQRTQQEDSAVYLCASSPARSNYEQYFGPGTRLTVT.